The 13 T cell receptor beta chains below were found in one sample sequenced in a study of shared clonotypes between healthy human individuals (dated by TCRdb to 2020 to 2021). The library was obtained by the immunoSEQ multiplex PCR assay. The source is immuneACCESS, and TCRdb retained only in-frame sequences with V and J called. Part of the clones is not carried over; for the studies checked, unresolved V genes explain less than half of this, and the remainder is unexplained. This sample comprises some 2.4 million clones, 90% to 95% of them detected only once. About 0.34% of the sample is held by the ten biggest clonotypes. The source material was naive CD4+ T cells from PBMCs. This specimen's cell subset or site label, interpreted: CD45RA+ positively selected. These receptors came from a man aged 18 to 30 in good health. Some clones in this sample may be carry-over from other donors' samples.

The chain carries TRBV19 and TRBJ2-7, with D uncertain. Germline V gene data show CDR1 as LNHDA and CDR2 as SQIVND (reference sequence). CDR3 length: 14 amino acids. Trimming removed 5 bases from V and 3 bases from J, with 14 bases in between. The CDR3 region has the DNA TGTGCCAGTAGTGTAAATATAGAGGTCTACGAGCAGTACTTC. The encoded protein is CASSVNIEVYEQYF.

CDR3 DNA sequence: TGTGCCACCAGCAGAGACGGTAATGAAAAACTGTTTTTT. It yields the protein CATSRDGNEKLFF. This sequence joins TRBV15 and TRBJ1-4; D gene uncertain. Trimming stripped 0 bases from V and 4 bases from J, with 3 bases between. The CDR3 contains 13 residues. Germline CDR1 reads LNHNV; CDR2 reads YYDKDF (reference sequence).

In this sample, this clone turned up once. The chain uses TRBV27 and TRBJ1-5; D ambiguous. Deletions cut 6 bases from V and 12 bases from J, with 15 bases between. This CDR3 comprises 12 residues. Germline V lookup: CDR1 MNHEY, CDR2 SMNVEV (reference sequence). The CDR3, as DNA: TGTGCCAGCAGCCCCTTGATAGGCCGCCAGCATTTT. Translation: CASSPLIGRQHF.

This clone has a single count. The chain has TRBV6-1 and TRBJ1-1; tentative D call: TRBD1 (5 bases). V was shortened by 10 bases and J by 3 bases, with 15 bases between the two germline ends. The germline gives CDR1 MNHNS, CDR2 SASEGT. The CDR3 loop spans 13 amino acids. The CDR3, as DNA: TGTGCCACCGCCCAGGGCGCCGACACTGAAGCTTTCTTT. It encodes CATAQGADTEAFF.

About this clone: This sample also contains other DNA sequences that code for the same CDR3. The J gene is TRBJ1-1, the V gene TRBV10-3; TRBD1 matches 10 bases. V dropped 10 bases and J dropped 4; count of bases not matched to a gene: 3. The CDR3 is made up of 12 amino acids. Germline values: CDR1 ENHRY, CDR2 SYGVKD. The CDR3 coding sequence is TGTGCCACCGGACAGGGGGGCACTGAAGCTTTCTTT. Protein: CATGQGGTEAFF.

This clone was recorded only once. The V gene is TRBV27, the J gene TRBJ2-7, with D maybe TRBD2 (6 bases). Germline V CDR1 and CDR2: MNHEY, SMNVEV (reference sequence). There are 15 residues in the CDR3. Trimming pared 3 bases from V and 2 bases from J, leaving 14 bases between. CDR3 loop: CASSFSVGGTYEQYF. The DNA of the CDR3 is TGTGCCAGCAGTTTCTCGGTGGGGGGTACCTACGAGCAGTACTTC.

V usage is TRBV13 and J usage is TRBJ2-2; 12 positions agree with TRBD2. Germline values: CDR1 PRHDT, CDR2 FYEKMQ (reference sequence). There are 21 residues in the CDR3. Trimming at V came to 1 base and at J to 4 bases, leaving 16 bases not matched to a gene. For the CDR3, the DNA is TGTGCCAGCAGCTTAGCACTAGCGGGAGGCCTACTCGCTGGGGGCACCGGGGAGCTGTTTTTT. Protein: CASSLALAGGLLAGGTGELFF.

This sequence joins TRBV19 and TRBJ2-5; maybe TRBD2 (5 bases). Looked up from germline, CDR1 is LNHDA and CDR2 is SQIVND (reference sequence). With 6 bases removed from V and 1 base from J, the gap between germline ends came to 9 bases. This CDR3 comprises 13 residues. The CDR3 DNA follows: TGTGCCAGTAGCATGAGGGTCCAAGAGACCCAGTACTTC. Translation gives CASSMRVQETQYF.

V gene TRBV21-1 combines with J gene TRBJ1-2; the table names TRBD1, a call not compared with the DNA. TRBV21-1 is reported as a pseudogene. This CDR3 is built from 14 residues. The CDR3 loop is CASSKARQGDGYTF. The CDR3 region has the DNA TGTGCCAGCAGCAAAGCCCGACAGGGTGATGGCTACACCTTC.

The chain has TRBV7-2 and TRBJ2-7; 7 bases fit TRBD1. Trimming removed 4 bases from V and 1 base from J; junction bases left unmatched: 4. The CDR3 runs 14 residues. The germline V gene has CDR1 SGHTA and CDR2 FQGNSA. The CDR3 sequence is CASSSTRGSYEQYF. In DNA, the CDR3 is TGTGCCAGCAGCTCTACCAGGGGGTCCTACGAGCAGTACTTC.

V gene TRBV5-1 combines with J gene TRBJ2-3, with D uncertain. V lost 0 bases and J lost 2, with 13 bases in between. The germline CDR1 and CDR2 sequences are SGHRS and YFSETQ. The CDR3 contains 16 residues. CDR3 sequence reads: CASSLDLPGDTDTQYF. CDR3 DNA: TGCGCCAGCAGCTTGGATCTCCCCGGAGACACAGATACGCAGTATTTT.

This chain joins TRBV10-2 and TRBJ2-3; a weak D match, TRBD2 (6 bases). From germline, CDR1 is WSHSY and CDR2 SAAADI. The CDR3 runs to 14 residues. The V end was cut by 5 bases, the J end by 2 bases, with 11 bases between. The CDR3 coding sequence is TGCGCCAGCAGTCGGCGGACTAACACAGATACGCAGTATTTT. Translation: CASSRRTNTDTQYF.

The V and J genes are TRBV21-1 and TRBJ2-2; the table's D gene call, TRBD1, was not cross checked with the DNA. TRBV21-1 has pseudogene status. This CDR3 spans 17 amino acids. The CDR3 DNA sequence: TGTGCCAGCAGCAAATATACAGGCGGAACGAACACCGGGGAGCTGTTTTTT. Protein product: CASSKYTGGTNTGELFF.